This T cell receptor (beta chain) was found in a study of brain T cells in children with intractable seizures. Described time point: blood from clinic visit 5 months post-surgery; TSC patient then seizure free. Sequencing was limited to surgery cases with top T cell transcript signatures in brain tissue. On this clone itself: Its antigen is not known.

Data came from immunoSEQ multiplex PCR; TCRdb stores just in-frame clones and leaves some out. The sample shows around 340,000 clones, over 90% of them seen only once. Trimming removed 4 bases from V and 8 bases from J; junction bases left unmatched: 7. Germline CDR1 reads MNHEY; CDR2 reads SVGAGI. There are 14 residues in the CDR3. Study-wide findings and caveats: Pre-surgery blood may have been undersampled, hiding some clones.

This chain uses TRBV6-5 with TRBJ1-4; 7 positions match TRBD1. This TCR was sampled from a boy in the first two years of life with tuberous sclerosis and intractable seizures. The input for sequencing was peripheral blood, taken less than 6 months after surgery. The CDR3 DNA sequence: TGTGCCAGCAGTTCGACAGGGATCACGGAAAAACTGTTTTTT. Translating it yields CASSSTGITEKLFF.